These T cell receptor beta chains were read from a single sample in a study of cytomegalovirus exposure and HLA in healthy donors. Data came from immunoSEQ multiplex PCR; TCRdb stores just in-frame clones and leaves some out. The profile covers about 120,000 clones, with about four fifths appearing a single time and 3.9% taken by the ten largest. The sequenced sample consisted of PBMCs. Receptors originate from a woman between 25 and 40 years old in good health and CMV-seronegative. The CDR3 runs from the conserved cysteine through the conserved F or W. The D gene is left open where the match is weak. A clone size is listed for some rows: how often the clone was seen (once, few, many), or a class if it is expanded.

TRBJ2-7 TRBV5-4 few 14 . TGTGCCAGCAGCTTGGGACAAACCAATTACGAGCAGTACTTC CASSLGQTNYEQYF
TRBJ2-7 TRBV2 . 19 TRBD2 TGTGCCAGCAGTGTTCCGGGGGGACTAGCGGGAGGGTCAGCCTACGAGCAGTACTTC CASSVPGGLAGGSAYEQYF
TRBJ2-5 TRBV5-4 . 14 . TGTGCCAGCAGCTTCTTCAGGGGCCAAGAGACCCAGTACTTC CASSFFRGQETQYF
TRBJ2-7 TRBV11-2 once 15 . TGTGCCAGCAGCTTAGAACTAGCTCGGACCTACGAGCAGTACTTC CASSLELARTYEQYF
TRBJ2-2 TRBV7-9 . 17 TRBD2 TGTGCCAGCAGCCCTCTAGCGGGAGGTCGGGGCACCGGGGAGCTGTTTTTT CASSPLAGGRGTGELFF
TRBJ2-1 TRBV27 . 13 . TGTGCCAGCAGCGTAGCGACCTACAATGAGCAGTTCTTC CASSVATYNEQFF
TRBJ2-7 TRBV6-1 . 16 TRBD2 TGTGCCAGCAGTGCCCTAGTCGGGACTAGCGACTACGAGCAGTACTTC CASSALVGTSDYEQYF
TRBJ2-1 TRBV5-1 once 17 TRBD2 TGCGCCAGCAGCTGGGCCCGGCTAGCGGGTTCTGGCAATGAGCAGTTCTTC CASSWARLAGSGNEQFF
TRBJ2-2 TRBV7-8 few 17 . TGTGCCAGCAGCTTAGTCGGGGGACCCTTCCTCACCGGGGAGCTGTTTTTT CASSLVGGPFLTGELFF
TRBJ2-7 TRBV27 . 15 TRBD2 TGTGCCAGCAGTCCGGGGACTAGCGGGAGAAACGAGCAGTACTTC CASSPGTSGRNEQYF
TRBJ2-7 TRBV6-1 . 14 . TGTGCCAGCAGCCGCAGGACTGCCTCCTACGAGCAGTACTTC CASSRRTASYEQYF
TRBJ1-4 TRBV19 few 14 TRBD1 TGTGCCAGTAGTATGGGGACAGGGCCTGAAAAACTGTTTTTT CASSMGTGPEKLFF
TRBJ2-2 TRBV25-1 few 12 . TGTGCCAGCAGTGAGGGCAGCGGGGAGCTGTTTTTT CASSEGSGELFF
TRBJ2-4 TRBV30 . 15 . TGTGCCTGGAGTGCTGCGGGACAGAAGCGAGACATTCAGTACTTC CAWSAAGQKRDIQYF
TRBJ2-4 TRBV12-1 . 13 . TGTGCCAGCAGCCCAAGAAAATTAGACATTCAGTACTTC CASSPRKLDIQYF
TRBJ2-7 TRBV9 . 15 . TGTGCCAGCAGCCAAGGCCGGACAGACTCCTACGAGCAGTACTTC CASSQGRTDSYEQYF
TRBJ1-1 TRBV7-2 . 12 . TGTGCCAGCAGCTTAGCCAGGGTTGAAGCTTTCTTT CASSLARVEAFF
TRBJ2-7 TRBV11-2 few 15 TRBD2 TGTGCCAGCAGCTTTGTGAGCGGGACTAGCGGCGAGCAGTACTTC CASSFVSGTSGEQYF
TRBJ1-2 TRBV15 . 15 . TGTGCCACCAGCAGAGATCAGGCAGGGGCCTATGGCTACACCTTC CATSRDQAGAYGYTF
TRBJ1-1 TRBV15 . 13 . TGTGCCACCAGCAGAAAGAGGGACACTGAAGCTTTCTTT CATSRKRDTEAFF